The rows below give T cell receptor beta chains drawn from one sample of a study of T cell repertoires in cytomegalovirus infection. TCRdb itself ran the reads through MiXCR, one entry per CDR3 protein. Among nearly 450,000 distinct CDR3 sequences listed, roughly 30% were seen once. Source material: PBMCs. These receptors originate from a human donor in good health (CMV status not recorded). Some clones in this sample may be carry-over from other donors' samples. The CDR3 runs from the conserved cysteine through the conserved F or W. D genes are given only for firm matches. Clone size is shown for a subset of rows, as once, few, many or a class of expanded clone.

j_call,d_call,v_call,clone_size,cdr3_nt,cdr3_aa
TRBJ1-4,TRBD1,TRBV6-5,NA,TGTGCCAGCAGTTACTCGAACAGGGGCGGCACTAATGAAAAACTGTTTTTT,CASSYSNRGGTNEKLFF
TRBJ2-5,NA,TRBV5-1,NA,TGCGCCAGCAGCGTGGGACCGGGCCAAGAGACCCAGTACTTC,CASSVGPGQETQYF
TRBJ2-1,NA,TRBV28,few,TGTGCCAGCAGTTTATCCCCGTGGGGAAACCCCACCAATGAGCAGTTCTTC,CASSLSPWGNPTNEQFF
TRBJ1-1,TRBD1,TRBV9,NA,TGTGACAGCAGCGTTCATGGGGGACAGGCTGGCACTGAAGCTTTCTTT,CDSSVHGGQAGTEAFF
TRBJ2-2,TRBD2,TRBV7-9,NA,TGTGCCAGCAGCCGGGAGGGAACGAACACCGGGGAGCTGTTTTTT,CASSREGTNTGELFF
TRBJ1-1,TRBD1,TRBV12-3/TRBV12-4,once,TGTGCCAGCAGCTCGACCGGACAGGGTCGGTCTTTCTTT,CASSSTGQGRSFF
TRBJ1-2,TRBD1,TRBV2,NA,TGTGCCAGCAGTGATGGGACAGGGAGCGTCTACACCTTC,CASSDGTGSVYTF
TRBJ1-4,TRBD1,TRBV15,few,TGTGCCACCAGCAGGGAAGACAGGGGGGATGAAAAACTGTTTTTT,CATSREDRGDEKLFF
TRBJ2-3,NA,TRBV12-3/TRBV12-4,NA,TGTGCCAGCAGCTTGGACTTTACAGATACGCAGTATTTT,CASSLDFTDTQYF
TRBJ2-1,NA,TRBV7-6,many,TGTGCCAGCAGCTCCTTAGCCACAGGGTATCTCTACAATGAGCAGTTCTTC,CASSSLATGYLYNEQFF
TRBJ2-6,TRBD1,TRBV6-2/TRBV6-3,NA,TGTGCCAGCAGTTACCCCTCCGGACAGGGGTGGTGGGCCAACGTCCTGACTTTC,CASSYPSGQGWWANVLTF